This T cell receptor beta chain derives from a study of PD-1 blockade in classical Hodgkin lymphoma. Findings and caveats of the study: Newly diagnosed patients were reported to exhibit reduced baseline TCR diversity relative to healthy donors. TCR diversity rose significantly by C4D1 in CD4+ but not CD8+ cells.

Sequencing was performed with immunoSEQ multiplex PCR; in TCRdb, only in-frame clones are kept and a portion is missing. The sample holds more than 85,000 clones; roughly 90% are singletons and the top ten take roughly 20%. Germline V lookup: CDR1 ENHRY, CDR2 SYGVKD. This CDR3 is built from 14 residues. The J segment lost 5 bases and the V segment lost 4 bases, leaving 7 bases of the junction unmatched. A remark on this clone: The target antigen is unknown.

Time point noted: cycle 4 day 1 (C4D1), after six to seven weeks of nivolumab. All trial patients relapsed after autologous stem cell transplantation. The receptor's source is a human donor with classical Hodgkin lymphoma. The rearrangement uses TRBV10-3 and TRBJ2-7; 8 nucleotides line up with TRBD1. Sequencing was performed on peripheral blood mononuclear cells (PBMCs), taken before the fourth cycle of nivolumab. The CDR3 DNA reads as TGTGCCATCAGTGCCGGGACAGGTGGCAACGAGCAGTACTTC. This gives the protein CAISAGTGGNEQYF.